Following are 8 T cell receptor beta chains from one sample sequenced in a study of T cell responses to AZD1222 COVID-19 vaccine (TCRdb year 2021). The meaning of the sample's time point label: baseline before first vaccination. Libraries were constructed by the immunoSEQ multiplex PCR assay. TCRdb's version of the immuneACCESS table is confined to in-frame rearrangements and falls short of the full clone set. An unresolved V gene accounts for under half of the shortfall where checked; the remainder is of unknown origin. Here the sample has more than 100,000 clones; around 90% occur a single time. The top ten clones comprise roughly 1.3% of the sample. This specimen was peripheral blood, taken on day 0 of AZD1222 vaccination. All receptors come from an adult in good health.

V usage is TRBV21-1 and J usage is TRBJ1-5. TRBV21-1 is recorded as a pseudogene. CDR3 length: 17 residues. The CDR3 nucleotides read TGTGCCAGCAGAAAAGCTTGCGGGCAGAGAAGCAATCAGCCCCAGCATTTT. This encodes CASRKACGQRSNQPQHF.

This chain uses TRBV18 with TRBJ2-7; D gene uncertain. Trimming shortened V by 6 bases and J by 3 bases, and 21 bases separated the two germline ends. This CDR3 comprises 16 residues. CDR1 KGHSH and CDR2 LQKENI come from the germline V gene. CDR3 coding DNA: TGTGCCAGCTCTTTCTTGGACGGGCCAACCAACTACGAGCAGTACTTC. As protein: CASSFLDGPTNYEQYF.

This rearrangement joins TRBV19 to TRBJ1-1; no firm D call. Per germline, CDR1 LNHDA and CDR2 SQIVND (reference sequence). The CDR3 is 14 residues long. V was shortened by 4 bases and J by 0 bases, with 9 bases between the two germline ends. The CDR3: CASSTYNLNTEAFF. The CDR3, as DNA: TGTGCCAGTAGTACATACAACCTGAACACTGAAGCTTTCTTT.

This chain links TRBV7-4 with TRBJ2-7; D is perhaps TRBD2 (5 bases). This CDR3 contains 14 residues. Germline CDR1 is SGHVT and CDR2 is SQSDAQ. Trimming stripped 1 base from V and 2 bases from J, with 9 bases between. The CDR3 loop reads CASSLGLFPYEQYF. DNA for the CDR3: TGTGCCAGCAGCTTAGGACTATTCCCCTACGAGCAGTACTTC.

The CDR3 here is CASGRTRNTIYF. DNA of the CDR3: TGTGCCAGCGGGAGGACAAGAAACACCATATATTTT. The rearrangement links TRBV27 to TRBJ1-3; D is perhaps TRBD1 (5 bases). The CDR3 is made up of 12 amino acids. Trimming shortened V by 8 bases and J by 5 bases, and 10 bases separated the two germline ends. Germline V gene sequence: CDR1 MNHEY, CDR2 SMNVEV (reference sequence).

The chain is built from TRBV4-3 and TRBJ1-2; possibly TRBD1 for D (5 bases). This CDR3 has 18 amino acids. CDR1 is LGHNA, CDR2 YSLEER, per germline. The germline V and J ends were trimmed by 0 bases and 2 bases, with 19 bases remaining between them. Written as DNA, the CDR3 is TGCGCCAGCAGCCAAGAAGGTAGAACCGGGGACTTCAACTATGGCTACACCTTC. It translates to CASSQEGRTGDFNYGYTF.

The genes are TRBV4-1 and TRBJ2-3, with 8 bases that match TRBD2. This CDR3 has 17 residues. Germline V CDR1 and CDR2: MGHRA, YSYEKL. The trim removed 0 bases at V and 2 bases at J, leaving 7 bases unmatched. The CDR3 bases are TGCGCCAGCAGCCAAGATCTTGAGCGGGGGTACACAGATACGCAGTATTTT. It codes for CASSQDLERGYTDTQYF.

CDR3 nucleotides: TGCAGCGTTGATAGAGACCCAGGGGGGACCCAGTACTTC. This encodes CSVDRDPGGTQYF. The chain couples TRBV29-1 to TRBJ2-5; TRBD1 matches 7 bases. This CDR3 spans 13 amino acids. Germline V gene sequence: CDR1 SQVTM, CDR2 ANQGSEA. Trimming at V came to 3 bases and at J to 7 bases, leaving 8 bases not matched to a gene.